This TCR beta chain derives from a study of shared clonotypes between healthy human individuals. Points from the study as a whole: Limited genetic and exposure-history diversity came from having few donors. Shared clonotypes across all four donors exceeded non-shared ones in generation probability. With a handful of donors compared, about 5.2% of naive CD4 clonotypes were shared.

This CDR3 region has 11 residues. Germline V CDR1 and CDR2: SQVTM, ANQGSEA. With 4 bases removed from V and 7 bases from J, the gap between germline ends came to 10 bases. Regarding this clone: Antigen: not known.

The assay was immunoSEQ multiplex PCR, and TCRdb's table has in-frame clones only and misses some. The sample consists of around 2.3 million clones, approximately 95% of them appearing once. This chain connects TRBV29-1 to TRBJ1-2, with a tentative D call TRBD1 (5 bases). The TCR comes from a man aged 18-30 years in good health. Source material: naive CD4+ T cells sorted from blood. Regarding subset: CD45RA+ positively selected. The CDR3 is CSVVDQGGYTF. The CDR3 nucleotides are TGCAGCGTTGTGGATCAGGGTGGCTACACCTTC.